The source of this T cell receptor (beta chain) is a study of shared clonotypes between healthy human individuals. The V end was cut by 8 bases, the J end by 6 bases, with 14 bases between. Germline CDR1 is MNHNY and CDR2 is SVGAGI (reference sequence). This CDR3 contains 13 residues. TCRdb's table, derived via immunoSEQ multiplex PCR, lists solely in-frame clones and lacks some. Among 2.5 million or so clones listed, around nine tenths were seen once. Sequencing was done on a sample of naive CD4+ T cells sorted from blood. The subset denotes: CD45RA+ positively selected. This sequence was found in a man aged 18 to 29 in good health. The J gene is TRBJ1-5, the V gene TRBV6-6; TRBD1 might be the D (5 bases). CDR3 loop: CASQLGGGQPQHF. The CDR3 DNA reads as TGTGCCAGCCAACTGGGGGGGGGTCAGCCCCAGCATTTT.